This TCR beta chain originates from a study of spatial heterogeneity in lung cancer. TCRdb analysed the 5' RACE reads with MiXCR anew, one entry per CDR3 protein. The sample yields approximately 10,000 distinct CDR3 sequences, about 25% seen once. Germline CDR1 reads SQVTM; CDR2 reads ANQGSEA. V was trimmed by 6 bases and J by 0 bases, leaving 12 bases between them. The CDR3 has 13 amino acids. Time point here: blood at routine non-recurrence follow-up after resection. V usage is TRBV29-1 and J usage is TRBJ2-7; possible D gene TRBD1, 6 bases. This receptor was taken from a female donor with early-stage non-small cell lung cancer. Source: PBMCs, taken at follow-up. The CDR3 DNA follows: TGCAGCGTGGCGGACAGAGGCTCCTACGAGCAGTACTTC. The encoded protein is CSVADRGSYEQYF.